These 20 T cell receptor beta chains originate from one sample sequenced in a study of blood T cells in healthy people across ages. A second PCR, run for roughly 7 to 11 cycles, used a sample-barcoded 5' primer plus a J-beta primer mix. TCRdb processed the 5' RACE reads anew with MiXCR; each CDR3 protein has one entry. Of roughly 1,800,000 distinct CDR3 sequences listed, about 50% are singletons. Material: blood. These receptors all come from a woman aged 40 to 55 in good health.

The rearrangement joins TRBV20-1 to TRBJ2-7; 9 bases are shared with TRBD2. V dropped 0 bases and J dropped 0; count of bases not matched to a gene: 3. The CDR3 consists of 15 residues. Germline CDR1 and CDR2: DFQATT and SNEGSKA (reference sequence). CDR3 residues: CSARDSSGASYEQYF. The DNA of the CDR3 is TGCAGTGCTAGAGATTCTAGCGGGGCCTCCTACGAGCAGTACTTC.

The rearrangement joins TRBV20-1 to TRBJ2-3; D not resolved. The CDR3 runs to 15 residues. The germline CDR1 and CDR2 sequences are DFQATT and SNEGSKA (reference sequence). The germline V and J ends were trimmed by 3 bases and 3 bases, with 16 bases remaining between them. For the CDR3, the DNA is TGCAGTGCTAGTGTTCCCCAGCGAAGGACAGATACGCAGTATTTT. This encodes CSASVPQRRTDTQYF.

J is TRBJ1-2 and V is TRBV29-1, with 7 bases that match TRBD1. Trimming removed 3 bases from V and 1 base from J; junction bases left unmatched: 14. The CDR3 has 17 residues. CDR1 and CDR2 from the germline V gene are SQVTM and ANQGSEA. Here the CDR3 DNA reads TGCAGCGTTGAGTCTGCGGACGACAGGGATTATAACTATGGCTACACCTTC. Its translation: CSVESADDRDYNYGYTF.

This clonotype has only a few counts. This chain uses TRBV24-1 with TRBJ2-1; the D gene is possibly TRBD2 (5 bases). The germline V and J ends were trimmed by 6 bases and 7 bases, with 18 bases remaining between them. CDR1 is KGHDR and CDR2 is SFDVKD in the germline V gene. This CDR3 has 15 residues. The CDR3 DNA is TGTGCCACCAGTCTTTCAAGAGGACTGACTAATGAGCAGTTCTTC. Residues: CATSLSRGLTNEQFF.

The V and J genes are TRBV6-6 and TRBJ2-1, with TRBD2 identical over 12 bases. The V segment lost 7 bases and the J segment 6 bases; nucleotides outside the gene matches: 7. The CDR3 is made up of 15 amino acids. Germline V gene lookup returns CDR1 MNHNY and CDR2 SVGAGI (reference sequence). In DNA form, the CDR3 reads TGTGCCAGCATGCCAGCTAGCGGGGGGGCCAATGAGCAGTTCTTC. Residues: CASMPASGGANEQFF.

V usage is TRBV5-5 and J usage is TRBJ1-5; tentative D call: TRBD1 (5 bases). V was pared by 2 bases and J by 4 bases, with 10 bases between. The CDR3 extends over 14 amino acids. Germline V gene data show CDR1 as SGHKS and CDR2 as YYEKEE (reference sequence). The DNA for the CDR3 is TGTGCCAGCAGCTTAGAAGGGACGAATCAGCCCCAGCATTTT. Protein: CASSLEGTNQPQHF.

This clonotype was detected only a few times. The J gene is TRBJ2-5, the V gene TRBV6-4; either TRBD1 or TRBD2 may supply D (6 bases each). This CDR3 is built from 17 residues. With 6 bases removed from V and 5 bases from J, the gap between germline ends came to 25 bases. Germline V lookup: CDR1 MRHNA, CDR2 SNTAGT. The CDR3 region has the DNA TGTGCCAGCAGCCGACTCAATCCCCGTGGGGGGCCGGAGACCCAGTACTTC. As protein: CASSRLNPRGGPETQYF.

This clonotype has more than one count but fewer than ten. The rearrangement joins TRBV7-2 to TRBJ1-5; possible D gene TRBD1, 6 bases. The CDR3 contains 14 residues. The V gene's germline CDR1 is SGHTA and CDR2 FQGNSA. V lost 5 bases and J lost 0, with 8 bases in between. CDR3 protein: CASSRQVSNQPQHF. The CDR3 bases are TGTGCCAGCAGCCGACAGGTTAGCAATCAGCCCCAGCATTTT.

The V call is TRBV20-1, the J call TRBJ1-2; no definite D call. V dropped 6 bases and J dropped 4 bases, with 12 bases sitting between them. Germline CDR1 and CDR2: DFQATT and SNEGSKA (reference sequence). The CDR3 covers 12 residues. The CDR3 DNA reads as TGCAGTGCAAACCGGGTCAGCTATGGCTACACCTTC. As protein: CSANRVSYGYTF.

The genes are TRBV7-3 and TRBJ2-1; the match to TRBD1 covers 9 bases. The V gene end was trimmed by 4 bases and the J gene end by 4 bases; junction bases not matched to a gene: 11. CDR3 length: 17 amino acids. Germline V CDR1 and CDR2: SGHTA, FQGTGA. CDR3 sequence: CASSCCGQGYPYNEQFF. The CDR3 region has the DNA TGTGCCAGCAGCTGTTGCGGACAGGGGTACCCATACAATGAGCAGTTCTTC.

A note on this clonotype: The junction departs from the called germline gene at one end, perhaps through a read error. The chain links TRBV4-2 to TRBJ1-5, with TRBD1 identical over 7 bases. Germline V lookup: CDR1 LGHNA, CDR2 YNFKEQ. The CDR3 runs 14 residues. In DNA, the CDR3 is TGTACCAGCAGCCAAGATTGGGACAGTCAGCCCCAGCATTTT. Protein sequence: CTSSQDWDSQPQHF.

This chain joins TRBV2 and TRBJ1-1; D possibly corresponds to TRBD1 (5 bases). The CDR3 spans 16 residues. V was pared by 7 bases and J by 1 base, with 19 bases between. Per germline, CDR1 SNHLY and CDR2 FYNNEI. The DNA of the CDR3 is TGTGCCAGCACCCCCGTTGGAGAGGGGCAGAACACTGAAGCTTTCTTT. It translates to CASTPVGEGQNTEAFF.

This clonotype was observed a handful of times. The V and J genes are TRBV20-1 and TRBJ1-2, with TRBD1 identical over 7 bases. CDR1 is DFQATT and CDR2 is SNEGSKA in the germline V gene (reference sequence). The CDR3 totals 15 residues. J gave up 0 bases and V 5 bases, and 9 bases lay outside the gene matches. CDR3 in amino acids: CSAPGGGRANYGYTF. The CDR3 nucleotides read TGCAGTGCTCCTGGAGGGGGCAGAGCTAACTATGGCTACACCTTC.

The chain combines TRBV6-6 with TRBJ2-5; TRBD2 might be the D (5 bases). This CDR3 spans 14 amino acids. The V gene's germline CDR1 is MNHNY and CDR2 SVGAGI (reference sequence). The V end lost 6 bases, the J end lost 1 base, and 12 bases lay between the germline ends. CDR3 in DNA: TGTGCCAGCAGCCGCCGGGGAAGCCAAGAGACCCAGTACTTC. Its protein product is CASSRRGSQETQYF.

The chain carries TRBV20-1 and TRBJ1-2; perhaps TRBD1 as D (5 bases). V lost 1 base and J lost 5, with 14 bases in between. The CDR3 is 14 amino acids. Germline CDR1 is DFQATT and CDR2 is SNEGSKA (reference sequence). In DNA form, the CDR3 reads TGCAGTGCTAGAGTAACAGGACTTGGTTATGGCTACACCTTC. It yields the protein CSARVTGLGYGYTF.

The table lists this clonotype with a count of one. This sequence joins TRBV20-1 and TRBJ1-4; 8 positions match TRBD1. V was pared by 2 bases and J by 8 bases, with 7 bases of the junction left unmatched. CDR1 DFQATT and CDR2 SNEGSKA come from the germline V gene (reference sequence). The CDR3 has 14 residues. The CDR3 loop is CSARRTGQTEKLFF. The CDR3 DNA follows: TGCAGTGCTAGAAGGACAGGGCAAACCGAAAAACTGTTTTTT.

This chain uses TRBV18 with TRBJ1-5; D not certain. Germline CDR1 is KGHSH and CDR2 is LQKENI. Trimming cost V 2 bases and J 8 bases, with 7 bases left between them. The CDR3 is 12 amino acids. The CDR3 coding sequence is TGTGCCAGCTCACCAGGTGGTGAGCCCCAGCATTTT. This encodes CASSPGGEPQHF.

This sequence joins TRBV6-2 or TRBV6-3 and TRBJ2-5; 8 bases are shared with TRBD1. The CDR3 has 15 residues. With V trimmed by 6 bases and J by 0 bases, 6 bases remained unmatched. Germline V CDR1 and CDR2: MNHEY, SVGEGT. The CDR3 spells CASRPRTGYQETQYF. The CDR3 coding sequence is TGTGCCAGCAGACCCAGGACAGGGTACCAAGAGACCCAGTACTTC.

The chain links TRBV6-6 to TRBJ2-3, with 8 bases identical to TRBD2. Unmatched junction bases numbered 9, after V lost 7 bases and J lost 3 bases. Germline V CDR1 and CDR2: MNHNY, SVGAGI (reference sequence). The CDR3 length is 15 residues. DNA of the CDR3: TGTGCCAGCATTCGAAACGGGGGGGTAACAGATACGCAGTATTTT. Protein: CASIRNGGVTDTQYF.

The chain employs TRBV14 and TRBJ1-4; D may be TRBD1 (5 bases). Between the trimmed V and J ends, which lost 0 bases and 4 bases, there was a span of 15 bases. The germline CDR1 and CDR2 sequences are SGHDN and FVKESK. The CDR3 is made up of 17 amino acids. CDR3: CASSQEGTPGNNEKLFF. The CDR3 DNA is TGTGCCAGCAGCCAAGAAGGGACGCCTGGAAATAATGAAAAACTGTTTTTT.